The rows below give T cell receptor beta chains drawn from one sample of a study of blood T cell repertoires in COVID-19. Data came from immunoSEQ multiplex PCR; TCRdb stores just in-frame clones and leaves some out. The profile shows over 110,000 clones, about 80% of them singletons. Sample: peripheral blood. These receptors all come from a man aged 55 to 70 with acute or convalescent COVID-19. CDR3s include the opening cysteine and the closing phenylalanine or tryptophan. D genes are given only for firm matches. Size values are once, few and many counts, or a class for expanded clones, and some rows have none.

D gene	clone size	V gene	J gene	CDR3 protein	CDR3 DNA
TRBD2	-	TRBV12-3/TRBV12-4	TRBJ2-7	CASRLAGSYEQYF	TGTGCCAGCAGGCTAGCGGGGTCCTACGAGCAGTACTTC
-	-	TRBV5-6	TRBJ1-2	CASSLAGNYGYTF	TGTGCCAGCAGCTTGGCCGGGAACTATGGCTACACCTTC
-	-	TRBV9	TRBJ1-2	CASSALPQGDYGYTF	TGTGCCAGCAGCGCCCTACCACAGGGTGACTATGGCTACACCTTC
-	few	TRBV29-1	TRBJ1-2	CSVLGGGGYTF	TGCAGCGTCCTAGGGGGGGGTGGCTACACCTTC
-	-	TRBV14	TRBJ2-7	CASSQQYEQYF	TGTGCCAGCAGCCAACAGTACGAGCAGTACTTC
-	few	TRBV3-1/TRBV3-2	TRBJ1-3	CASSHLTPSLSSGNTIYF	TGTGCCAGCAGCCACCTGACACCCTCCTTGTCCTCTGGAAACACCATATATTTT
-	few	TRBV28	TRBJ2-6	CASSLSGQILPSGANVLTF	TGTGCCAGCAGTTTAAGCGGACAGATTTTACCCTCTGGGGCCAACGTCCTGACTTTC
-	-	TRBV4-2	TRBJ1-6	CASSQDWGANSPLHF	TGTGCCAGCAGCCAAGATTGGGGAGCGAATTCACCCCTCCACTTT
TRBD1	-	TRBV19	TRBJ2-5	CASSVTGGAETQYF	TGTGCCAGTAGTGTCACAGGGGGCGCAGAGACCCAGTACTTC
TRBD1	-	TRBV10-3	TRBJ1-1	CAIRPSRQGDTEAFF	TGTGCCATCAGACCTAGTCGACAGGGTGACACTGAAGCTTTCTTT
TRBD1	-	TRBV28	TRBJ1-1	CASRTGSYSAFF	TGTGCCAGTAGGACAGGGAGTTATTCGGCTTTCTTT
-	few	TRBV19	TRBJ1-5	CASSLQLNNQPQHF	TGTGCCAGTAGCCTCCAGTTAAACAATCAGCCCCAGCATTTT
TRBD2	-	TRBV5-1	TRBJ2-7	CASSSTSGGRGYEQYF	TGCGCCAGCAGCTCAACTAGCGGGGGGCGAGGATACGAGCAGTACTTC
-	few	TRBV19	TRBJ2-6	CASSMSQGSSGANVLTF	TGTGCCAGTAGTATGAGTCAGGGGAGCTCTGGGGCCAACGTCCTGACTTTC
TRBD1	-	TRBV4-3	TRBJ1-6	CASSQEGDRVNSPLHF	TGCGCCAGCAGCCAAGAGGGTGACAGGGTGAATTCACCCCTCCACTTT
-	-	TRBV6-1	TRBJ1-5	CASSAHGESNQPQHF	TGTGCCAGCAGTGCACATGGAGAAAGCAATCAGCCCCAGCATTTT
TRBD1	-	TRBV15	TRBJ1-4	CATSSLTGTGGEKLFF	TGTGCCACCAGCAGCCTCACCGGGACAGGGGGCGAAAAACTGTTTTTT
-	once	TRBV9	TRBJ2-2	CASSVAGSSGTGELFF	TGTGCCAGCAGCGTTGCCGGGTCCTCGGGCACCGGGGAGCTGTTTTTT
-	-	TRBV6-5	TRBJ1-5	CASIADGFKPQHF	TGTGCCAGCATAGCGGACGGCTTTAAGCCCCAGCATTTT
-	-	TRBV9	TRBJ2-6	CASSVASGANVLTF	TGTGCCAGCAGCGTAGCGTCTGGGGCCAACGTCCTGACTTTC
-	once	TRBV5-8	TRBJ1-1	CASSVRREGPEAFF	TGTGCCAGCAGCGTTCGCAGGGAAGGGCCTGAAGCTTTCTTT
TRBD2	-	TRBV4-1	TRBJ2-1	CASSQVLTSVYEQFF	TGCGCCAGCAGCCAAGTCTTGACTAGCGTCTATGAGCAGTTCTTC
TRBD2	-	TRBV24-1	TRBJ2-1	CATSEGLAAMYNEQFF	TGTGCCACCAGTGAGGGACTAGCGGCGATGTACAATGAGCAGTTCTTC
TRBD1	-	TRBV6-5	TRBJ1-2	CASSPSTGSYGYTF	TGTGCCAGCAGTCCTTCGACAGGGAGCTATGGCTACACCTTC
-	-	TRBV3-1/TRBV3-2	TRBJ2-7	CASSYSAGREQYF	TGTGCCAGCAGCTACTCCGCGGGTCGCGAGCAGTACTTC
-	-	TRBV7-2	TRBJ2-7	CASTLGPGVHEQYF	TGTGCCAGCACCCTGGGTCCTGGAGTCCACGAGCAGTACTTC
TRBD1	-	TRBV19	TRBJ2-3	CASSAVTGGVIQDTQYF	TGTGCCAGTAGTGCCGTCACAGGGGGTGTAATACAGGATACGCAGTATTTT
-	-	TRBV20-1	TRBJ1-1	CSASRQGRAFF	TGCAGTGCTAGTAGGCAGGGTCGGGCTTTCTTT
-	-	TRBV28	TRBJ1-2	CASSLQGSNNYGYTF	TGTGCCAGCAGTCTTCAGGGCTCGAATAACTATGGCTACACCTTC